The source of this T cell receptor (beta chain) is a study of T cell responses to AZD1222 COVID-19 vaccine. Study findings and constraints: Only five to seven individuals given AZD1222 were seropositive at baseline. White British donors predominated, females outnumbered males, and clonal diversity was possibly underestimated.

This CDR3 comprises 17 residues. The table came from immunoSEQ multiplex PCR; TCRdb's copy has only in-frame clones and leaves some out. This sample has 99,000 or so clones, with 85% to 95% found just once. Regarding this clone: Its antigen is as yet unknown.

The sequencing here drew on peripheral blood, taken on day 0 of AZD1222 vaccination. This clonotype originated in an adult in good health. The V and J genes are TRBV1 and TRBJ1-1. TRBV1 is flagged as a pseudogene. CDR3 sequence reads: CTSSRLPRGAANTEAFF. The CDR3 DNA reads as TGCACCAGCAGCCGCCTACCCCGGGGGGCCGCGAACACTGAAGCTTTCTTT.